Listed below are T cell receptor beta chains from one sample, sequenced in a study of beta chain features in type 1 diabetes. Only in-frame clones appear in the TCRdb table, and some are missing; sequencing was by immunoSEQ multiplex PCR. Among tens of thousands of clones, approximately 47% were seen once, and the ten largest hold roughly 0.65%. The sequenced sample consisted of central memory CD4+ T cells from blood. The receptors come from a man younger than 45 with type 1 diabetes. CDR3s include the opening cysteine and the closing phenylalanine or tryptophan. The order of the fields is clone size, V gene, J gene, D gene, CDR3 DNA, CDR3 protein. D genes are given only for firm matches. Clone size is not always given. Where it is, it says once, few, many or a class for expanded clones.

size: few
V: TRBV2
J: TRBJ1-5
D: TRBD1
DNA: TGTGCCAGCAGGGCGACAGGGGCGAGCAATCAGCCCCAGCATTTT
CDR3: CASRATGASNQPQHF

size: NA
V: TRBV6-1
J: TRBJ2-3
D: NA
DNA: TGTGCCAGCAGTATACTATACACAGATACGCAGTATTTT
CDR3: CASSILYTDTQYF

size: NA
V: TRBV5-8
J: TRBJ2-7
D: NA
DNA: TGTGCCAGCAGCTTCTCAGGACACTACGAGCAGTACTTC
CDR3: CASSFSGHYEQYF

size: NA
V: TRBV2
J: TRBJ1-1
D: NA
DNA: TGTGCCAGCAGCCCGACAGGCGGGCTCACTGAAGCTTTCTTT
CDR3: CASSPTGGLTEAFF

size: NA
V: TRBV18
J: TRBJ2-7
D: NA
DNA: TGTGCCAGCTCCTCTCGGCCTCAAGAGGGTGAGCAGTACTTC
CDR3: CASSSRPQEGEQYF

size: few
V: TRBV5-1
J: TRBJ2-5
D: NA
DNA: TGCGCCAGCAGCTTGGCCGGTTCGATACGAGGAGAGACCCAGTACTTC
CDR3: CASSLAGSIRGETQYF

size: NA
V: TRBV14
J: TRBJ1-1
D: NA
DNA: TGTGCCAGCAGCCAAGATGGCAGGAACACTGAAGCTTTCTTT
CDR3: CASSQDGRNTEAFF

size: few
V: TRBV6-5
J: TRBJ1-5
D: NA
DNA: NA
CDR3: CASSTSHEQPQHF

size: NA
V: TRBV10-2
J: TRBJ1-1
D: TRBD1
DNA: TGCGCCAGCGGGGGACAGGGTTACACTGAAGCTTTCTTT
CDR3: CASGGQGYTEAFF

size: NA
V: TRBV6-5
J: TRBJ1-5
D: NA
DNA: TGTGCCAGCAGCCTAGACCTCAATCAGCCCCAGCATTTT
CDR3: CASSLDLNQPQHF

size: NA
V: TRBV6-1
J: TRBJ2-3
D: NA
DNA: TGTGCCAGCAGTTCTCGGCAGGGTTCAGATACGCAGTATTTT
CDR3: CASSSRQGSDTQYF

size: few
V: TRBV30
J: TRBJ1-1
D: NA
DNA: TGTGCCTGGAGCTCCGGTGAAGCTTTCTTT
CDR3: CAWSSGEAFF

size: NA
V: TRBV5-4
J: TRBJ2-3
D: TRBD1
DNA: TGTGCCAGCAGCACCCCCGAGCCGGGACAGAGACTGGAGGATACGCAGTATTTT
CDR3: CASSTPEPGQRLEDTQYF

size: few
V: TRBV2
J: TRBJ2-1
D: NA
DNA: TGTGCCAGCAGTGAACGCGGCACCTACAATGAGCAGTTCTTC
CDR3: CASSERGTYNEQFF

size: NA
V: TRBV2
J: TRBJ2-1
D: TRBD2
DNA: TGTGCCAGCGTTGTAGCGGGTTGGAACAATGAGCAGTTCTTC
CDR3: CASVVAGWNNEQFF

size: few
V: TRBV2
J: TRBJ1-1
D: TRBD1
DNA: TGTGCCAGCAAACAGGGGAAGCTCACTGAAGCTTTCTTT
CDR3: CASKQGKLTEAFF

size: NA
V: TRBV7-7
J: TRBJ1-4
D: NA
DNA: TGTGCTAGCAGCTTCTCGGGTCAACTGAATGAAAAACTGTTTTTT
CDR3: CASSFSGQLNEKLFF

size: NA
V: TRBV5-1
J: TRBJ2-4
D: NA
DNA: TGCGCCAGCAGCCCCACAGGGAACATTCAGTACTTC
CDR3: CASSPTGNIQYF

size: NA
V: TRBV5-5
J: TRBJ1-2
D: TRBD1
DNA: TGTGCCAGCAGCTTGGTAGGGACAGGGACTCACTATGGCTACACCTTC
CDR3: CASSLVGTGTHYGYTF

size: once
V: TRBV5-1
J: TRBJ2-1
D: TRBD2
DNA: TGCGCCAGCAGCCCAATCGGGACTAGCGGGACGAGCTCCTACAATGAGCAGTTCTTC
CDR3: CASSPIGTSGTSSYNEQFF

size: few
V: TRBV6-6
J: TRBJ2-7
D: NA
DNA: TGTGCCAGCAGCGACAGGCAGGGGTCCTACGAGCAGTACTTC
CDR3: CASSDRQGSYEQYF

size: NA
V: TRBV11-2
J: TRBJ2-7
D: NA
DNA: TGTGCCAGCAGTCTCGAAGGGGGGGGCCAAGGGATTTTC
CDR3: CASSLEGGGQGIF

size: few
V: TRBV5-6
J: TRBJ1-3
D: TRBD1
DNA: TGTGCCAGCACCCCGGGACAGCACTCTGGAAACACCATATATTTT
CDR3: CASTPGQHSGNTIYF

size: few
V: TRBV18
J: TRBJ1-1
D: TRBD1
DNA: TGTGCCAGCTCACTAGGACAGGGAAGGGAAGCTTTCTTT
CDR3: CASSLGQGREAFF

size: once
V: TRBV6-5
J: TRBJ1-1
D: TRBD1
DNA: TGTGCCAGCAGACAAGACAGGGGAGTGAACACTGAAGCTTTCTTT
CDR3: CASRQDRGVNTEAFF

size: NA
V: TRBV30
J: TRBJ2-1
D: TRBD2
DNA: TGTGCCTGGAGTAAAAAAGGAGCGGGAGGTGAGCAGTTCTTC
CDR3: CAWSKKGAGGEQFF

size: few
V: TRBV5-1
J: TRBJ2-2
D: NA
DNA: TGCGCCAGCAGCTTGGTTCACACGAACACCGGGGAGCTGTTTTTT
CDR3: CASSLVHTNTGELFF

size: NA
V: TRBV4-2
J: TRBJ2-3
D: TRBD2
DNA: TGTGCCAGCAGCCAAGGAGCGGGAGGCCCCACAGATACGCAGTATTTT
CDR3: CASSQGAGGPTDTQYF

size: once
V: TRBV7-2
J: TRBJ2-7
D: TRBD2
DNA: TGTGCCAGCAGCCGGACTAGCGGGGGCCCTGGGCACGAGCAGTACTTC
CDR3: CASSRTSGGPGHEQYF

size: once
V: TRBV30
J: TRBJ1-6
D: NA
DNA: TGTGCCTGGACAGGGAGGGAGAATTCACCCCTCCACTTT
CDR3: CAWTGRENSPLHF

size: NA
V: TRBV27
J: TRBJ2-7
D: NA
DNA: TGTGCCAGCAGGACCCTCGGGGTACCCTACGAGCAGTACTTC
CDR3: CASRTLGVPYEQYF

size: NA
V: TRBV30
J: TRBJ2-7
D: NA
DNA: TGTGCCTGGAGTGTACAAGGCCGCCAGGGATACGAGCAGTACTTC
CDR3: CAWSVQGRQGYEQYF

size: NA
V: TRBV5-4
J: TRBJ1-1
D: NA
DNA: TGTGCCAGCAGCTTGAACGGGATCGGTGAAGCTTTCTTT
CDR3: CASSLNGIGEAFF

size: NA
V: TRBV5-1
J: TRBJ1-2
D: NA
DNA: TGCGCCAGCAGCTTGGAGAGGGCTAACTATGGCTACACCTTC
CDR3: CASSLERANYGYTF

size: NA
V: TRBV30
J: TRBJ1-4
D: NA
DNA: TGTGCCTGGAGTGTATCGGGGGTAAGGGAAAAACTGTTTTTT
CDR3: CAWSVSGVREKLFF

size: NA
V: TRBV5-4
J: TRBJ2-7
D: TRBD1
DNA: TGTGCCAGCAGCTTGGGACAGGGTAACGAGCAGTACTTC
CDR3: CASSLGQGNEQYF

size: few
V: TRBV5-1
J: TRBJ1-2
D: TRBD1
DNA: TGCGCCAGCAGCTTGGGGGACAGGGCCTATGGCTACACCTTC
CDR3: CASSLGDRAYGYTF

size: NA
V: TRBV5-5
J: TRBJ1-5
D: NA
DNA: TGTGCCAGCAGCAGGGACAACAATCAGCCCCAGCATTTT
CDR3: CASSRDNNQPQHF

size: NA
V: TRBV4-2
J: TRBJ1-1
D: NA
DNA: TGTGCCAGCAGCCACCCCGACAGGTTCACTGAAGCTTTCTTT
CDR3: CASSHPDRFTEAFF

size: NA
V: TRBV19
J: TRBJ1-1
D: NA
DNA: TGTGCCAGTAGTGTTTACAGCCCGAACACTGAAGCTTTCTTT
CDR3: CASSVYSPNTEAFF

size: few
V: TRBV11-2
J: TRBJ1-5
D: NA
DNA: TGTGCCAGCAGCTTCCGGGGAGATGGCAATCAGCCCCAGCATTTT
CDR3: CASSFRGDGNQPQHF

size: few
V: TRBV5-1
J: TRBJ2-1
D: TRBD2
DNA: TGCGCCAGCAGCATTAGCGGGAGCTCCTACAATGAGCAGTTCTTC
CDR3: CASSISGSSYNEQFF